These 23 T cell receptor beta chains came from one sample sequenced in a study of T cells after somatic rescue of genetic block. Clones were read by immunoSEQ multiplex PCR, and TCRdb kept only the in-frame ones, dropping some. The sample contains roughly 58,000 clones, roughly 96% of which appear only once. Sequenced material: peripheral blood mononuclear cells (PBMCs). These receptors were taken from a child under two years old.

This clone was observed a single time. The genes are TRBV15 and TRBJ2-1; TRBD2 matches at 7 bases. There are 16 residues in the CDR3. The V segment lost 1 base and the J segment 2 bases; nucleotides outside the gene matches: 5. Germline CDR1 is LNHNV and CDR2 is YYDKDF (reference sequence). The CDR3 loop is CATSRGGGSPYNEQFF. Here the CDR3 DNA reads TGTGCCACCAGCAGAGGGGGCGGGAGTCCCTACAATGAGCAGTTCTTC.

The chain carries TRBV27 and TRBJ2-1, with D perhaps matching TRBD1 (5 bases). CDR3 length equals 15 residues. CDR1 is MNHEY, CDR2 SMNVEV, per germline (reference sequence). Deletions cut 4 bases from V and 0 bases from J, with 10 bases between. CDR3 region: CASSSRQSSYNEQFF. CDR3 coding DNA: TGTGCCAGCAGTTCCCGACAGAGCTCCTACAATGAGCAGTTCTTC.

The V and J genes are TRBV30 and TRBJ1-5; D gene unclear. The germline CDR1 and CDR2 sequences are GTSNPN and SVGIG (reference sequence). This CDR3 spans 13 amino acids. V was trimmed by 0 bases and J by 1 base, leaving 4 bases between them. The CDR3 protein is CAWSVLSNQPQHF. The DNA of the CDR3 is TGTGCCTGGAGTGTATTAAGCAATCAGCCCCAGCATTTT.

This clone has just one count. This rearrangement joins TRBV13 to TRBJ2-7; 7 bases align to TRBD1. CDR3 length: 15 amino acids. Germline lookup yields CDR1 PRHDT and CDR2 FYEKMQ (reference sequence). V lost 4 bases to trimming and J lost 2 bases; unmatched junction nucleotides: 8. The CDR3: CASSSRTGNPYEQYF. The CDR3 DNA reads TGTGCCAGCAGCTCCAGGACAGGTAACCCCTACGAGCAGTACTTC. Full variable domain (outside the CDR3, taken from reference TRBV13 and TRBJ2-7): AAGVIQSPRHLIKEKRETATLKCYPIPRHDTVYWYQQGPGQDPQFLISFYEKMQSDKGSIPDRFSAQQFSDYHSELNMSSLELGDSALYFCASSSRTGNPYEQYFGPGTRLTVT.

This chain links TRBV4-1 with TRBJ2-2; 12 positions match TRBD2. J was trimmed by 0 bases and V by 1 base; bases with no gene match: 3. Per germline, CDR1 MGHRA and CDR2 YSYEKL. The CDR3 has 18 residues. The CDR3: CASSQAPSGRANTGELFF. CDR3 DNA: TGCGCCAGCAGCCAAGCCCCTAGCGGGAGGGCGAACACCGGGGAGCTGTTTTTT.

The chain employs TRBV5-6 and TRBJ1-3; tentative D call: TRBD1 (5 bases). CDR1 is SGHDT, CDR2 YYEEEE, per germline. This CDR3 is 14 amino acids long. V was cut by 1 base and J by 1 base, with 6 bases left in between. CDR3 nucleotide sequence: TGTGCCAGCAGCTTGCGGGGGTCTGGAAACACCATATATTTT. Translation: CASSLRGSGNTIYF. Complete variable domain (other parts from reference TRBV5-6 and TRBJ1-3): DAGVTQSPTHLIKTRGQQVTLRCSPKSGHDTVSWYQQALGQGPQFIFQYYEEEERQRGNFPDRFSGHQFPNYSSELNVNALLLGDSALYLCASSLRGSGNTIYFGEGSWLTVV.

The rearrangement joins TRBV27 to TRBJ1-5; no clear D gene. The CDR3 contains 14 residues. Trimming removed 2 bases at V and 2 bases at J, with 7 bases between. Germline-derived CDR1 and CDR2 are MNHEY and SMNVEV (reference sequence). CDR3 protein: CASSLRQGNQPQHF. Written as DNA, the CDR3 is TGTGCCAGCAGTTTACGGCAGGGCAATCAGCCCCAGCATTTT.

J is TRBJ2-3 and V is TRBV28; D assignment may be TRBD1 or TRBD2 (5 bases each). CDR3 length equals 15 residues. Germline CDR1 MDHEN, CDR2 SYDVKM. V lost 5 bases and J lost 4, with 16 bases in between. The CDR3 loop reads CASSTPSRGADTQYF. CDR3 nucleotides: TGTGCCAGCAGTACCCCGTCCCGGGGCGCAGATACGCAGTATTTT.

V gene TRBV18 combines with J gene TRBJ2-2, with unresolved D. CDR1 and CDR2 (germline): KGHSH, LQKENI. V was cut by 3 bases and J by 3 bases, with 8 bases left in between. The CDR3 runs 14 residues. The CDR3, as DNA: TGTGCCAGCTCACCCGGTTCGGACACCGGGGAGCTGTTTTTT. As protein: CASSPGSDTGELFF.

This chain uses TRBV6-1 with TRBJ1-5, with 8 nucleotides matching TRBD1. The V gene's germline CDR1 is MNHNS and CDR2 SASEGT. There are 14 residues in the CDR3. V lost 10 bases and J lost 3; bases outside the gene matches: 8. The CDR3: CATTWTGFNQPQHF. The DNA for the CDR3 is TGTGCCACCACCTGGACAGGGTTCAATCAGCCCCAGCATTTT.

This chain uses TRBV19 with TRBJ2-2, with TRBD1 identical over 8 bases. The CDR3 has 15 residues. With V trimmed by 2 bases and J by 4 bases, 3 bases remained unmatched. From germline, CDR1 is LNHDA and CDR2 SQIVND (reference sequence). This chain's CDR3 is CASSIWTGTTGELFF. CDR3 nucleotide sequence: TGTGCCAGTAGTATATGGACAGGGACCACCGGGGAGCTGTTTTTT.

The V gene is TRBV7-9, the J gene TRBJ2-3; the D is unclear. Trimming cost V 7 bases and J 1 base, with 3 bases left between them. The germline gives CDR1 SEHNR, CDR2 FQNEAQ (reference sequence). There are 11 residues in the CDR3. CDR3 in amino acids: CASTRTDTQYF. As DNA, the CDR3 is TGTGCCAGCACCCGCACAGATACGCAGTATTTT.

This chain's CDR3 is CASSQRTVPLCNQPQHF. DNA for the CDR3: TGCGCCAGCAGTCAACGGACAGTACCTTTGTGCAATCAGCCCCAGCATTTT. The J gene is TRBJ1-5, the V gene TRBV23-1, with a weak D call TRBD1 (6 bases). TRBV23-1 is assigned to the ORF class and has an uncertain function. The CDR3 spans 17 residues. Trimming took 2 bases from V and 2 from J, leaving 16 bases between them.

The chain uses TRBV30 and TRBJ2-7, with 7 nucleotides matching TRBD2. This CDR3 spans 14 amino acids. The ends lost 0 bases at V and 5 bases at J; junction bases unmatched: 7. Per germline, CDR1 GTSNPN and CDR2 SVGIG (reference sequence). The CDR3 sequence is CAWSVGGSLNEQYF. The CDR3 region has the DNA TGTGCCTGGAGTGTTGGCGGGAGTTTGAACGAGCAGTACTTC.

CDR3 sequence (DNA): TGTGCCAGCAGCTTCGGAGGAGAGACCCAGTACTTC. Its translation: CASSFGGETQYF. The chain recombines TRBV6-6 with TRBJ2-5, with D perhaps matching TRBD2 (5 bases). CDR3 length equals 12 residues. In germline, CDR1 is MNHNY, CDR2 SVGAGI (reference sequence). V lost 6 bases, J lost 4 bases, and 9 bases lay in between.

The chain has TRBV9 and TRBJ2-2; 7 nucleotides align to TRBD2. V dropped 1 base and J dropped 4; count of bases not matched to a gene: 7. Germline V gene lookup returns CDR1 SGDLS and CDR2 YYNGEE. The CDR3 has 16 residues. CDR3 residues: CASSVMEASGTGELFF. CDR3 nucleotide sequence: TGTGCCAGCAGCGTAATGGAAGCTAGCGGCACCGGGGAGCTGTTTTTT.

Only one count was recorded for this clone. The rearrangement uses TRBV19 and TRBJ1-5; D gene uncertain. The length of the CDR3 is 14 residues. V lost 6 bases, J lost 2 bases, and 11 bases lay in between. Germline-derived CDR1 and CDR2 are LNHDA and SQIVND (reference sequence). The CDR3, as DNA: TGTGCCAGTAGAGGTCAGGTCGGCAATCAGCCCCAGCATTTT. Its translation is CASRGQVGNQPQHF. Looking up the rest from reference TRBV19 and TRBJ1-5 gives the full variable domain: DGGITQSPKYLFRKEGQNVTLSCEQNLNHDAMYWYRQDPGQGLRLIYYSQIVNDFQKGDIAEGYSVSREKKESFPLTVTSAQKNPTAFYLCASRGQVGNQPQHFGDGTRLSIL.

The CDR3 DNA sequence: TGTGCCAGCAGTGAAAGAACAGCGTATGTCTACGAGCAGTACTTC. This translates into CASSERTAYVYEQYF. This chain joins TRBV6-1 and TRBJ2-7; D gene unclear. CDR1 is MNHNS and CDR2 is SASEGT in the germline V gene. This CDR3 contains 15 residues. Trimming took off 2 bases at V and 3 bases at J, with 14 bases between the two ends.

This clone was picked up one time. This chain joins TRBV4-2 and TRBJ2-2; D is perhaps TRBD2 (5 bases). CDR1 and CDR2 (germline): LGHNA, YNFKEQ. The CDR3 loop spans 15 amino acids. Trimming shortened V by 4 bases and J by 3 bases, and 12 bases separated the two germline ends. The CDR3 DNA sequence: TGTGCCAGCAGCCGACCCAGAGCGGACACCGGGGAGCTGTTTTTT. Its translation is CASSRPRADTGELFF.

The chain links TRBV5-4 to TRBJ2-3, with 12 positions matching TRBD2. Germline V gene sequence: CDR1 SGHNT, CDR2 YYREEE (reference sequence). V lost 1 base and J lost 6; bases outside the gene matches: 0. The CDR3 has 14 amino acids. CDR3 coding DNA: TGTGCCAGCAGCTTGACTAGCGGGAGGGATACGCAGTATTTT. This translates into CASSLTSGRDTQYF.

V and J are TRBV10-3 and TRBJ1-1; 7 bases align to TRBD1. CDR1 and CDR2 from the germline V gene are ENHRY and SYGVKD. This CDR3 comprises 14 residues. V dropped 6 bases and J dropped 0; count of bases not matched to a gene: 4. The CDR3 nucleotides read TGTGCCATCAGGCCACAGGGGATGAACACTGAAGCTTTCTTT. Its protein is CAIRPQGMNTEAFF.

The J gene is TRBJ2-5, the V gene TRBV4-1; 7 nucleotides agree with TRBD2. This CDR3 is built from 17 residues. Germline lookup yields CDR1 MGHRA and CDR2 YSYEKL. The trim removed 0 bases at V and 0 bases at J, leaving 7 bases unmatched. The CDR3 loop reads CASSQDRGDYDQETQYF. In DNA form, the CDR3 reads TGCGCCAGCAGCCAAGATCGCGGGGACTACGACCAAGAGACCCAGTACTTC.

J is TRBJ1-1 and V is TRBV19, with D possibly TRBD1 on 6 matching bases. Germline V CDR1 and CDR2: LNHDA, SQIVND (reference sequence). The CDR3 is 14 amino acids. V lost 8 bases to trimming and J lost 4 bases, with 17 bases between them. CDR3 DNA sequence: TGTGCCAGTGTGAGGACAGCCCAGGCCACTGAAGCTTTCTTT. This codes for CASVRTAQATEAFF.